This TCR beta chain was recovered during a study of chemoradiotherapy in HPV16-positive cancers. Study-wide results and caveats: During treatment, candidate HPV-specific clones and E7-related motifs expanded in tumor. HPV-responsive T-cell expansion during chemoradiotherapy was linked to improved recurrence-free survival in HPV16-positive patients.

About this clone itself: Its antigen remains unidentified.

Trimming shortened V by 5 bases and J by 4 bases, and 15 bases separated the two germline ends. This CDR3 is built from 15 residues. The germline gives CDR1 SGHRS, CDR2 YFSETQ. Assay: immunoSEQ multiplex PCR; the TCRdb copy retains only in-frame clones and omits some. The sample holds some 31,000 clones; roughly nine tenths are singletons and the top ten take 22%. The TCR originated in a human donor with HPV-associated anogenital cancer. The gene calls are TRBV5-1 and TRBJ2-2, with D tentatively TRBD2 (6 bases). The input for sequencing was blood, taken from a patient who underwent chemoradiotherapy. CDR3 region: CASSFSGVGTGELFF. In DNA, the CDR3 is TGCGCCAGCAGTTTTAGCGGTGTGGGCACCGGGGAGCTGTTTTTT.